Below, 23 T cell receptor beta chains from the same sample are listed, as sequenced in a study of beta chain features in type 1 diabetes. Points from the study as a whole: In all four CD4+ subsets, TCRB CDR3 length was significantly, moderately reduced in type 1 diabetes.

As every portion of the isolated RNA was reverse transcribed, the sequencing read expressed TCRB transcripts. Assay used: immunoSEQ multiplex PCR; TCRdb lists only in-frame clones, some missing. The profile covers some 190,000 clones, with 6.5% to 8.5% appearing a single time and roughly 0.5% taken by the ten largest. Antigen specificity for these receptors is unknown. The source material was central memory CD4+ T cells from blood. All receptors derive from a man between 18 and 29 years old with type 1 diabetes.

The CDR3 spells CASSEPQQGYEQYF. The CDR3 DNA reads TGTGCCAGCAGCGAGCCCCAACAGGGGTACGAGCAGTACTTC. The rearrangement uses TRBV9 and TRBJ2-7, with 7 bases that match TRBD1. The germline gives CDR1 SGDLS, CDR2 YYNGEE. This CDR3 has 14 amino acids. V shed 3 bases and J 4 bases; nucleotides not matched to a gene: 7.

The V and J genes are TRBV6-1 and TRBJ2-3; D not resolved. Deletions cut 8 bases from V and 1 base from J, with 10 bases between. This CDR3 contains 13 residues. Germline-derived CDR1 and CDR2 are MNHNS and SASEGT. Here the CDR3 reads CASDWAGTDTQYF. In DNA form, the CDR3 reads TGTGCCAGCGATTGGGCAGGCACAGATACGCAGTATTTT.

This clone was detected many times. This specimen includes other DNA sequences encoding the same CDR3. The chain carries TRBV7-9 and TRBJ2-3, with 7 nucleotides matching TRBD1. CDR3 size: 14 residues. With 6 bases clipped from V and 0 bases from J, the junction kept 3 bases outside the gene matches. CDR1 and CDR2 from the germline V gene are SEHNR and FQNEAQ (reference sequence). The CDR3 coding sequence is TGTGCCAGCAGTCGACAGGGTAGCACAGATACGCAGTATTTT. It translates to CASSRQGSTDTQYF.

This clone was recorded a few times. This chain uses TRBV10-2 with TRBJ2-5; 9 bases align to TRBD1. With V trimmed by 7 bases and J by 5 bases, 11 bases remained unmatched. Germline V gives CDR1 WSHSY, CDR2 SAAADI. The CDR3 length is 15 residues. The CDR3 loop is CASKDRGGFRETQYF. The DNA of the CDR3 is TGCGCCAGCAAGGACAGGGGAGGTTTTAGGGAGACCCAGTACTTC.

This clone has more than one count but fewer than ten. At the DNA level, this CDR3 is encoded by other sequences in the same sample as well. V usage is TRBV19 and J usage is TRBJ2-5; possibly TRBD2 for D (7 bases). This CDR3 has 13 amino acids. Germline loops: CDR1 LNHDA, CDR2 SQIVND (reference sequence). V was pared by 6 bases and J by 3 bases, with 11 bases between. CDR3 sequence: CASRRGGEETQYF. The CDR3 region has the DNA TGTGCCAGTAGGAGAGGGGGGGAAGAGACCCAGTACTTC.

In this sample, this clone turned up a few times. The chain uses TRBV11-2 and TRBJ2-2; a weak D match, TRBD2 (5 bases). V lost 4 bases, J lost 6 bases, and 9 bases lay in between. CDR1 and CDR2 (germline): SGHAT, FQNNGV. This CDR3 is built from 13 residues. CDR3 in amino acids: CASSSKRAGELFF. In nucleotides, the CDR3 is TGTGCCAGCAGCTCGAAGAGGGCCGGGGAGCTGTTTTTT.

This CDR3 reads CASRQDLSGNTIYF. CDR3 nucleotide sequence: TGTGCCAGCAGACAGGATCTCTCTGGAAACACCATATATTTT. The rearrangement joins TRBV6-6 to TRBJ1-3; tentative D call: TRBD1 (5 bases). The germline V and J ends were trimmed by 6 bases and 0 bases, with 9 bases remaining between them. This CDR3 region has 14 residues. CDR1 and CDR2 from the germline V gene are MNHNY and SVGAGI (reference sequence).

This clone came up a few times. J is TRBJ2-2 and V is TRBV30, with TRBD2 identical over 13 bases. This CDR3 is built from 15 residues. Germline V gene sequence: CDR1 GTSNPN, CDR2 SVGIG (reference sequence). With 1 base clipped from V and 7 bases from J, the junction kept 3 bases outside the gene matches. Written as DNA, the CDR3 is TGTGCCTGGAGTGACAGGACTAGCGGGGGCGGGGAGCTGTTTTTT. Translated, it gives CAWSDRTSGGGELFF.

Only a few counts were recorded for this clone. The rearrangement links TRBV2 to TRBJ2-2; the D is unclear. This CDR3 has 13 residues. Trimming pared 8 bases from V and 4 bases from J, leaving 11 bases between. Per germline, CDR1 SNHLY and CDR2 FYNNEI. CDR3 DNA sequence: TGTGCCAGCGGCCGAGACTCCACCGGGGAGCTGTTTTTT. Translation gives CASGRDSTGELFF.

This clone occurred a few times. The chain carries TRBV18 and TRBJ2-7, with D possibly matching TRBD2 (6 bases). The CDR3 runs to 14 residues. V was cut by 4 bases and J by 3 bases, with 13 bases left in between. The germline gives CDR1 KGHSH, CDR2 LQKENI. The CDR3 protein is CASSRASVGYEQYF. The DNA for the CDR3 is TGTGCCAGCTCACGGGCTAGCGTTGGCTACGAGCAGTACTTC.

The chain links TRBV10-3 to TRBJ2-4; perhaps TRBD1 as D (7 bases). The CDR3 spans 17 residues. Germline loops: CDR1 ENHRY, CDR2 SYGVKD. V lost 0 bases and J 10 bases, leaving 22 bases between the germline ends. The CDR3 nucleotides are TGTGCCATCAGTGAGTCTTCAGGGGGGATCCCCCCGTGGATTCAGTACTTC. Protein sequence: CAISESSGGIPPWIQYF.

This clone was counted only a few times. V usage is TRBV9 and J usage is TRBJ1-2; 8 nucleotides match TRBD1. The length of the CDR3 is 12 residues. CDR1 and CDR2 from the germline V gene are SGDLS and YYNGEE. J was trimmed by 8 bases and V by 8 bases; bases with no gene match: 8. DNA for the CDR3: TGTGCCAGTAGGCGACAGGGGAACGGCTACACCTTC. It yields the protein CASRRQGNGYTF.

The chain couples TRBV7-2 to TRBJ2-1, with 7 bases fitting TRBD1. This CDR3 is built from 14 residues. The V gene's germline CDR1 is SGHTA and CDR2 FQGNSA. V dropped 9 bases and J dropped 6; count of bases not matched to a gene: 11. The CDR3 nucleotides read TGTGCCAGTAGACGAAACCGGGACAGCAATGAGCAGTTCTTC. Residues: CASRRNRDSNEQFF.

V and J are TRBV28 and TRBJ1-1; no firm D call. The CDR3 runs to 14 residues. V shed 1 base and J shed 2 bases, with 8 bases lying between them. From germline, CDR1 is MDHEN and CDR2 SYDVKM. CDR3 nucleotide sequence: TGTGCCAGCAGTTTATCGACACTCAACACTGAAGCTTTCTTT. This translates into CASSLSTLNTEAFF.

The CDR3 here is CASTGAYNSPLHF. The CDR3 nucleotides read TGTGCCAGTACAGGGGCCTATAATTCACCCCTCCACTTT. The V gene is TRBV6-6, the J gene TRBJ1-6, with 7 bases identical to TRBD1. CDR1 and CDR2 from the germline V gene are MNHNY and SVGAGI (reference sequence). V lost 9 bases, J lost 2 bases, and 1 base stayed unmatched. This CDR3 comprises 13 residues.

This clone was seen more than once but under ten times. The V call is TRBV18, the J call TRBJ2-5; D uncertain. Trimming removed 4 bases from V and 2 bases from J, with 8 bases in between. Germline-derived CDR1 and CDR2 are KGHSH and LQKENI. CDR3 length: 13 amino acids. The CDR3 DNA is TGTGCCAGCTCACGGGCAGGTCAAGAGACCCAGTACTTC. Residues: CASSRAGQETQYF.

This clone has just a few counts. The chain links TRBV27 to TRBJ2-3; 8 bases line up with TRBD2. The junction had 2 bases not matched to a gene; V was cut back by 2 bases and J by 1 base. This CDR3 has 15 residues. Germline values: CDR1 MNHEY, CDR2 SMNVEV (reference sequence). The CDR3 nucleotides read TGTGCCAGCAGTTTACGGCGGGGGGGCACAGATACGCAGTATTTT. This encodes CASSLRRGGTDTQYF.

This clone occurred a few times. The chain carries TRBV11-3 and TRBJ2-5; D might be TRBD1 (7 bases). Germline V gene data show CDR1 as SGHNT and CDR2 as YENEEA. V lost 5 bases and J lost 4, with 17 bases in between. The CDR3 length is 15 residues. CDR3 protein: CASSLRQGGGETQYF. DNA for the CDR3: TGTGCCAGCAGCCTACGACAGGGAGGTGGAGAGACCCAGTACTTC.

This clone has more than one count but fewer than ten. CDR3 bases: TGTGCCAGCAGTGAACGGCAGGGTGAACAGCCCCAGCATTTT. This gives the protein CASSERQGEQPQHF. The J gene is TRBJ1-5, the V gene TRBV2; possibly TRBD1 for D (5 bases). The ends were cut back, 2 bases at V and 7 bases at J, with 12 bases in the middle. The CDR3 covers 14 residues. The V gene's germline CDR1 is SNHLY and CDR2 FYNNEI.

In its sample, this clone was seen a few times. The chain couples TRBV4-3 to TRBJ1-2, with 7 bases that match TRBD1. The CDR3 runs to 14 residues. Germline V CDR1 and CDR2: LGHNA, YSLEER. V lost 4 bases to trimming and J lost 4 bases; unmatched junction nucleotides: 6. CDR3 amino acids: CASSRTGDRYGYTF. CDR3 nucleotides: TGCGCCAGCAGCCGTACAGGGGACCGCTATGGCTACACCTTC.

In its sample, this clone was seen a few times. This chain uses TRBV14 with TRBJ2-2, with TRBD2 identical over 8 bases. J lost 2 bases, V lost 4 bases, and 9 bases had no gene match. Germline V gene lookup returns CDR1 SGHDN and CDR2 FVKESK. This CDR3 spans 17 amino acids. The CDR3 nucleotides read TGTGCCAGCAGCCGAGCCTTAGCGGGAATAAACACCGGGGAGCTGTTTTTT. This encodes CASSRALAGINTGELFF.

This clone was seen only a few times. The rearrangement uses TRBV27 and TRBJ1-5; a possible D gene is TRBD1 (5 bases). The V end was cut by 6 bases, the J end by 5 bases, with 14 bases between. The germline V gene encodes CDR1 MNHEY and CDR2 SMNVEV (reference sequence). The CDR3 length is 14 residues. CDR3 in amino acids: CASSRQPRDQPQHF. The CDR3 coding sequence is TGTGCCAGCAGCAGACAGCCCCGGGATCAGCCCCAGCATTTT.

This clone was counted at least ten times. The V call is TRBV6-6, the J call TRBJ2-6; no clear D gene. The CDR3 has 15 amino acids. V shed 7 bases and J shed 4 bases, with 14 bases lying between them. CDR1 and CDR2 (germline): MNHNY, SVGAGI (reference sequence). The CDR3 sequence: CASIPARGGANVLTF. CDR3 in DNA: TGTGCCAGCATCCCGGCCCGCGGAGGGGCCAACGTCCTGACTTTC.